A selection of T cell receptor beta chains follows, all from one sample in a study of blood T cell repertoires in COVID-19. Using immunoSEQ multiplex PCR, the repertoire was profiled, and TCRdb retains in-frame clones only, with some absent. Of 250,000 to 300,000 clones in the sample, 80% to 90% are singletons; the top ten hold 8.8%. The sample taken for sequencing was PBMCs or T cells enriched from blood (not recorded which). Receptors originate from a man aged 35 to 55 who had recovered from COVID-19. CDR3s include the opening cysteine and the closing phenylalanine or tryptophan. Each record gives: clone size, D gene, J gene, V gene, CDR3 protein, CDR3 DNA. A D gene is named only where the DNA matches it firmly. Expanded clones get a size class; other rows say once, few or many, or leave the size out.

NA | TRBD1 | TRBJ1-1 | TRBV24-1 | CATSDWTGHEAFF | TGTGCCACCAGTGATTGGACAGGGCATGAAGCTTTCTTT
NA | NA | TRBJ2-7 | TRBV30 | CAWSVGANYEQYF | TGTGCCTGGAGTGTAGGGGCCAACTACGAGCAGTACTTC
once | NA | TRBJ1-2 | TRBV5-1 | CASSPQLDSYGYTF | TGCGCCAGCAGCCCCCAACTGGACAGCTATGGCTACACCTTC
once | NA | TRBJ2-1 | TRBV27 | CASSFRRPGNEQFF | TGTGCCAGCAGTTTCCGACGCCCGGGCAATGAGCAGTTCTTC
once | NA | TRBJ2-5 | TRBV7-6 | CASSLDLYAGETQYF | TGTGCCAGCAGCTTAGATTTGTATGCGGGAGAGACCCAGTACTTC
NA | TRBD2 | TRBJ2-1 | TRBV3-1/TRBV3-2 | CASSQVLLLAGGDGQFF | TGTGCCAGCAGCCAAGTTTTGCTACTAGCGGGGGGCGATGGGCAGTTCTTC
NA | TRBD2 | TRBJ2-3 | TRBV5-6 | CASSFLAGGTTSTDTQYF | TGTGCCAGCAGCTTCCTAGCGGGAGGAACCACTAGCACAGATACGCAGTATTTT
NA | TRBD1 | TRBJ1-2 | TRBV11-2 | CASSPGTGVGYGYTF | TGTGCCAGCAGCCCCGGGACAGGGGTTGGCTATGGCTACACCTTC
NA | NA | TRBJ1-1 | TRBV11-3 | CASSSGVPDDTEAFF | TGTGCCAGCAGCTCAGGGGTTCCGGACGACACTGAAGCTTTCTTT
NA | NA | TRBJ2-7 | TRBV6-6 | CASSHKPGSGYEQYF | TGTGCCAGCAGCCATAAGCCGGGGAGTGGCTACGAGCAGTACTTC
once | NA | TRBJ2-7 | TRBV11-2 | CASSSLDSSTYEQYF | TGTGCCAGCAGCTCCCTGGACAGTTCTACCTACGAGCAGTACTTC
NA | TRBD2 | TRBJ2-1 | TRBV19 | CASSTSGSNNEQFF | TGTGCCAGTAGCACTAGCGGGTCAAACAATGAGCAGTTCTTC
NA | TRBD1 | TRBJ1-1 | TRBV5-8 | CASSLTRGRVRMNTEAFF | TGTGCCAGCAGCCTGACTAGGGGGCGGGTGAGGATGAACACTGAAGCTTTCTTT
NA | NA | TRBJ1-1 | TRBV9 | CASSGAGARYTEAFF | TGTGCCAGCAGCGGAGCAGGGGCGCGTTATACTGAAGCTTTCTTT
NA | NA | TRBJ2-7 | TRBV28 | CASRTQGYEQYF | TGTGCCAGCAGGACACAGGGCTACGAGCAGTACTTC
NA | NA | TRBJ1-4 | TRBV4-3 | CASSQGVINEKLFF | TGCGCCAGCAGCCAAGGAGTTATCAATGAAAAACTGTTTTTT
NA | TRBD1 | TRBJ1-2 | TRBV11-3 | CASSSSPRGQGVDRGYTF | TGTGCCAGCAGCTCCTCTCCCAGGGGGCAGGGCGTCGACCGTGGCTACACCTTC
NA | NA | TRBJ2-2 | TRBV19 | CASSKQSNTGELFF | TGTGCCAGTAGTAAACAGTCGAACACCGGGGAGCTGTTTTTT
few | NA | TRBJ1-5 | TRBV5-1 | CASSLAPGYQPQHF | TGCGCCAGCAGCTTGGCGCCAGGGTATCAGCCCCAGCATTTT
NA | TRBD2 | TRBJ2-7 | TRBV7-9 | CASSPAGDLNEQYF | TGTGCCAGCAGCCCAGCGGGGGATTTGAACGAGCAGTACTTC
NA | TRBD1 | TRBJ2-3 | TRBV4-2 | CASSQDGQGSTDTQYF | TGTGCCAGCAGCCAAGACGGACAGGGAAGCACAGATACGCAGTATTTT
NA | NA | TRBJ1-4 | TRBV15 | CATSRDSRKANEKLFF | TGTGCCACCAGCCGGGATTCGCGGAAGGCTAATGAAAAACTGTTTTTT
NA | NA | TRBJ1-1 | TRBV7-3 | CASSYAGNTEAFF | TGTGCCAGCAGCTACGCAGGGAACACTGAAGCTTTCTTT
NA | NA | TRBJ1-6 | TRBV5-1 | CASKQGPYNSPLHF | TGCGCCAGCAAGCAGGGGCCCTATAATTCACCCCTCCACTTT
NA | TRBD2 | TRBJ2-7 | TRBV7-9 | CASSSRGGSSYEQYF | TGTGCCAGCAGCTCCCGGGGAGGGAGCTCCTACGAGCAGTACTTC
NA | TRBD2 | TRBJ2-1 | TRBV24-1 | CATSETGTSRAPYNEQFF | TGTGCCACCAGTGAAACCGGGACTAGCAGGGCCCCATACAATGAGCAGTTCTTC
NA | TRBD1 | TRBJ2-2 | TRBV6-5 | CASSSGQGAPAGELFF | TGTGCCAGCAGTTCCGGACAGGGGGCCCCTGCCGGGGAGCTGTTTTTT
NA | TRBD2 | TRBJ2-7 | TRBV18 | CASSPVAGAVEQYF | TGTGCCAGCTCACCAGTAGCGGGAGCGGTCGAGCAGTACTTC
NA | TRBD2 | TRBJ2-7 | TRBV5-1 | CASSLGGGTASYEQYF | TGCGCCAGCAGCTTGGGGGGGGGAACCGCCTCCTACGAGCAGTACTTC
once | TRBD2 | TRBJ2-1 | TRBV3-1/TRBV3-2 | CASSHANPGLAGATYNEQFF | TGTGCCAGCAGCCATGCGAACCCGGGACTAGCGGGGGCTACATACAATGAGCAGTTCTTC
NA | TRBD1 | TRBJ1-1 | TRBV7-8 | CASSLRDRGNTEAFF | TGTGCCAGCAGCCTAAGGGACAGGGGGAACACTGAAGCTTTCTTT
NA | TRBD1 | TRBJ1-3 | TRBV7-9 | CASSPWDRAGNTIYF | TGTGCCAGCAGCCCCTGGGACAGGGCTGGAAACACCATATATTTT
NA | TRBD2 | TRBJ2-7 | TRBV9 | CASSVQAGVSYEQYF | TGTGCCAGCAGCGTTCAGGCGGGGGTTTCCTACGAGCAGTACTTC
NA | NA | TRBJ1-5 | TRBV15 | CATSRESKVNQPQHF | TGTGCCACCAGCAGGGAGAGCAAAGTGAATCAGCCCCAGCATTTT
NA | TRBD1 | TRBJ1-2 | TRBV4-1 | CASSQVGQVDYGYTF | TGCGCCAGCAGCCAAGTAGGACAGGTGGACTATGGCTACACCTTC
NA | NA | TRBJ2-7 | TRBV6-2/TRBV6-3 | CASSYSGRYEQYF | TGTGCCAGCAGTTACTCGGGGCGATACGAGCAGTACTTC
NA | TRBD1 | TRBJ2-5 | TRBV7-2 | CASRPGGLETQYF | TGTGCCAGCAGGCCAGGGGGTTTGGAGACCCAGTACTTC
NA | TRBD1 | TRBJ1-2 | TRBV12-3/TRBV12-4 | CASRATGGSGYTF | TGTGCCAGCAGGGCTACAGGGGGAAGCGGCTACACCTTC
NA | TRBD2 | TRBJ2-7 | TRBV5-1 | CASRFDASGSYEQYF | TGCGCCAGCAGATTCGACGCTAGCGGGAGCTACGAGCAGTACTTC
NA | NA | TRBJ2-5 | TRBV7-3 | CASSLGRGSSETQYF | TGTGCCAGCAGCTTAGGCCGGGGGTCCTCTGAGACCCAGTACTTC
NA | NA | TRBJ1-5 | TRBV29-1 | CSVVWGDRSNQPQHF | TGCAGCGTTGTGTGGGGGGATAGAAGCAATCAGCCCCAGCATTTT
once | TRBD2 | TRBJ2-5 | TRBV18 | CASSSGLAGETQYF | TGTGCCAGCTCATCGGGACTAGCGGGAGAGACCCAGTACTTC
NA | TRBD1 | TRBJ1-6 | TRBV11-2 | CASSLVNDRGRSPLHF | TGTGCCAGCAGCTTAGTCAATGACAGGGGGCGATCACCCCTCCACTTT
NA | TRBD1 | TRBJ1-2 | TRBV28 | CASSFLGGWGYTF | TGTGCCAGCAGTTTTTTAGGGGGCTGGGGCTACACCTTC
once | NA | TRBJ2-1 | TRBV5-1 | CASSLAAGIDNEQFF | TGCGCCAGCAGCTTGGCCGCAGGGATCGACAATGAGCAGTTCTTC
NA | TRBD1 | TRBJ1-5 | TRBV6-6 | CASTGGHSNQPQHF | TGTGCCAGCACAGGGGGCCATAGCAATCAGCCCCAGCATTTT
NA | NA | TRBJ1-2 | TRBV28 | CASAWHYGYTF | TGTGCCAGTGCCTGGCACTATGGCTACACCTTC
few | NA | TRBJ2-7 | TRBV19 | CASSVNRDSYEQYF | TGTGCCAGTAGTGTTAACAGGGACTCCTACGAGCAGTACTTC
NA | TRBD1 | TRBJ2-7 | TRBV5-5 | CASSLFLDRGKLSYEQYF | TGTGCCAGCAGCTTATTCCTGGACAGGGGAAAACTCTCCTACGAGCAGTACTTC
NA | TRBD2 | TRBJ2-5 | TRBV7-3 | CASSSTGLAETYQETQYF | TGTGCCAGCAGCTCTACGGGACTAGCGGAGACGTACCAAGAGACCCAGTACTTC
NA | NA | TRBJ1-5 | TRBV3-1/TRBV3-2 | CASSQVPSGQPQHF | TGTGCCAGCAGCCAAGTACCTTCAGGTCAGCCCCAGCATTTT
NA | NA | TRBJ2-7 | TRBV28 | CASSSQQGAVSYEQYF | TGTGCCAGCAGTTCCCAACAAGGGGCGGTTTCGTACGAGCAGTACTTC
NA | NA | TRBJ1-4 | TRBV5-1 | CASSKNRAADEKLFF | TGCGCCAGCAGCAAGAACAGGGCGGCTGATGAAAAACTGTTTTTT
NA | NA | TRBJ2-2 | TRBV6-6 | CASSRLGNTGELFF | TGTGCCAGCAGTAGACTAGGTAACACCGGGGAGCTGTTTTTT
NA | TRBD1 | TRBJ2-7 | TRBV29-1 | CSVEDRDRGYEQYF | TGCAGCGTTGAAGATCGGGACAGGGGCTACGAGCAGTACTTC
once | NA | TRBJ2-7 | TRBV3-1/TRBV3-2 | CASSQEWSGRSYEQYF | TGTGCCAGCAGCCAAGAGTGGAGCGGCCGCTCCTACGAGCAGTACTTC
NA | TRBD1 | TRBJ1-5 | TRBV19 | CASSQTQGANNQPQHF | TGTGCCAGTAGCCAAACACAGGGGGCGAACAATCAGCCCCAGCATTTT
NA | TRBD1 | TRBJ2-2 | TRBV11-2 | CASSSRPGTGEWWTGELFF | TGTGCCAGCAGCTCCCGGCCAGGGACAGGCGAATGGTGGACCGGGGAGCTGTTTTTT
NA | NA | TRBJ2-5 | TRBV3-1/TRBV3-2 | CASSLNRVGETQYF | TGTGCCAGCAGCCTTAACAGGGTTGGGGAGACCCAGTACTTC